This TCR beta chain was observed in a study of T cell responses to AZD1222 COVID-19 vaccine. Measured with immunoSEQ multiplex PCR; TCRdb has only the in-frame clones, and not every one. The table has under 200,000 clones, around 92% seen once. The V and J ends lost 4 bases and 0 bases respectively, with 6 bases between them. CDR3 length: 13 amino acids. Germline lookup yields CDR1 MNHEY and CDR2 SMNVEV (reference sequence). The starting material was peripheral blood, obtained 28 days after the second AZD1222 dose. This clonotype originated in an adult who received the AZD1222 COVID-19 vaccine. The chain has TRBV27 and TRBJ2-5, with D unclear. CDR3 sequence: CASSWRYQETQYF. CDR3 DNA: TGTGCCAGCAGTTGGCGGTACCAAGAGACCCAGTACTTC.